This is a list of T cell receptor beta chains from one sample in a study of regulatory T cells in long-lasting Graves disease. MiXCR, applied by TCRdb to the multiplex PCR reads, yields one record per CDR3 protein. Among approximately 690,000 distinct CDR3 sequences listed, about 30% were seen once. Sequencing was performed on peripheral blood mononuclear cells (PBMCs), taken when the disease was refractory, from a patient treated with antithyroid drugs. The receptors were gathered from a female donor with Graves disease. CDR3s leave out the opening cysteine and the closing phenylalanine or tryptophan. Each record gives: V gene, CDR3 protein.

TRBV30	AWSGVGLTGTGGSGELF
TRBV20-1	SARDRTTPLH
TRBV6-5	ASSYGTGGRGYT
TRBV12-3/TRBV12-4	ASSPGGGLEVTIY
TRBV19	ASSTVRANVLT
TRBV29-1	SAGWGNTEAF
TRBV28	ASTFSGRTYNEQF
TRBV7-3	ASSPGQGAFGYT
TRBV29-1	SSEQGGYT
TRBV19	ASSITPTGGGYT
TRBV7-9	ASSPNRGGTDTQY
TRBV9	ASSVGLAGGLYEQY
TRBV3-1	ASSQVTLSNTEAF
TRBV9	ASSVLAGHGELF
TRBV28	ASSFASRGRDKNIQY
TRBV29-1	SVEGLAGWDEQY
TRBV24-1	ATSMSESGYT
TRBV11-2	ASSLRPGATNEKLF
TRBV6-1	ASSAQGGFTEAF
TRBV7-3	ASSSITGELF
TRBV28	ASTGQGDEKLF
TRBV5-4	ASSLEAPSGSYEQY
TRBV6-1	ASRLRGTNQPQH
TRBV12-3/TRBV12-4	ASRVAEHYEQY
TRBV28	ASTLGQSLFRMNTEAF
TRBV9	ASTPSTGGGEKLF
TRBV6-1	ASKKTGNYGYT
TRBV2	ASSVQAGLQETQY
TRBV6-1	ASTTGNYGYT
TRBV19	ASSTRDSYGYT
TRBV20-1	SGVQSFPGVPYEQY
TRBV5-6	ASSRRDFAEGEQY
TRBV6-1	ASSSAMTGANTIY
TRBV28	ATDDDRGGYGYT
TRBV11-2	ASSLGFGGADYGYT
TRBV11-2	ASSLAGGESPGPGANVLT
TRBV2	ASRDLNTEAF
TRBV19	ASAQGWPNEKLF
TRBV10-2	ASSGTVSNYGYT
TRBV19	ASSTSARDRAYGYT
TRBV5-1	ASSFDDIMSTNEKLF
TRBV11-2	ASSLDRNIQY
TRBV12-3/TRBV12-4	ASSLALAGVQRETQY
TRBV6-2/TRBV6-3	ASRNNRGQGGQPQH
TRBV12-3/TRBV12-4	ASTWGGELF
TRBV20-1	SARSGGRQPQH
TRBV15	ATSRDGREKLF
TRBV7-2	ASSLVLSGGLGSPLH
TRBV12-3/TRBV12-4	ASSHHGGYEQY
TRBV6-1	ASRRTTYEQY
TRBV12-3/TRBV12-4	ASRTGSVYTEAF
TRBV12-3/TRBV12-4	ASTQRDRGNTDTQY
TRBV7-9	ASRPQGLEQETQY